These 7 T cell receptor beta chains came from one sample sequenced in a study of T cells after yellow fever vaccination (dated by TCRdb to about 2019). The treatment or condition label corresponds to: live attenuated yellow fever vaccine strain. Libraries were made using 5' RACE. Sequenced using an Illumina HiSeq 2500. TCRdb reanalyzed the raw reads on its own, using fastp at Q25 for trimming and MiXCR for clone calling, and kept in-frame beta chains. All rows with the same CDR3 protein become a single entry with the most common DNA and genes. A total of under 400,000 distinct CDR3 sequences appear in this sample, about 9.9% of them only once. The ten largest make up roughly 18% of the sample. Here the sequenced sample was PBMCs, taken on the day of the first yellow fever vaccination. The source of these receptors is a man aged 18 to 30 who received the YFV17D yellow fever vaccine.

The genes are TRBV5-1 and TRBJ2-1, with D unresolved. This CDR3 contains 14 residues. V lost 0 bases, J lost 8 bases, and 12 bases lay in between. Germline values: CDR1 SGHRS, CDR2 YFSETQ. CDR3 loop: CASSLGASLYEQFF. CDR3 bases: TGCGCCAGCAGCTTGGGCGCATCCCTCTATGAGCAGTTCTTC.

This clonotype was seen at least ten times. The rearrangement links TRBV7-2 to TRBJ1-6; D unresolved. CDR1 is SGHTA, CDR2 FQGNSA, per germline. The CDR3 sequence is 13 residues long. Trimming removed 3 bases from V and 8 bases from J, with 8 bases in between. CDR3 in DNA: TGTGCCAGCAGCTTGGTGGGCTATTCACCCCTCCACTTT. It codes for CASSLVGYSPLHF. The full variable domain, its missing parts supplied by reference TRBV7-2 and TRBJ1-6, is GAGVSQSPSNKVTEKGKDVELRCDPISGHTALYWYRQSLGQGLEFLIYFQGNSAPDKSGLPSDRFSAERTGGSVSTLTIQRTQQEDSAVYLCASSLVGYSPLHFGNGTRLTVT.

This clonotype was counted between two and nine times. V usage is TRBV4-3 and J usage is TRBJ2-5; TRBD1 agrees at 9 bases. The germline gives CDR1 LGHNA, CDR2 YSLEER. The V segment lost 1 base and the J segment 5 bases; nucleotides outside the gene matches: 8. The CDR3 has 16 amino acids. The CDR3, as DNA: TGCGCCAGCAGCCAAGCCCCGGGACAGGGATCGGAGACCCAGTACTTC. Amino acid sequence: CASSQAPGQGSETQYF.

Concerning this clonotype itself: One end of the junction is discordant with germline, which a read error may explain. The gene calls are TRBV29-1 and TRBJ2-2, with 8 bases fitting TRBD2. This CDR3 contains 15 residues. Germline V gene lookup returns CDR1 SQVTM and CDR2 ANQGSEA. The CDR3 sequence: CGVARTSRVTGELFF. DNA for the CDR3: TGCGGCGTTGCCAGGACTAGCCGGGTCACCGGGGAGCTGTTTTTT.

The chain recombines TRBV3-1 with TRBJ2-3; TRBD1 might be the D (5 bases). The V and J ends lost 0 bases and 6 bases respectively, with 7 bases between them. Per the germline V gene, CDR1 is LGHDT and CDR2 is YNNKEL (reference sequence). This CDR3 spans 13 amino acids. CDR3 residues: CASSQEGVDTQYF. CDR3 sequence (DNA): TGTGCCAGCAGCCAAGAAGGGGTTGATACGCAGTATTTT.

V is TRBV6-1 and J is TRBJ2-5; a possible D gene is TRBD2 (5 bases). The CDR3 has 14 residues. The ends were cut back, 2 bases at V and 5 bases at J, with 12 bases in the middle. The V gene's germline CDR1 is MNHNS and CDR2 SASEGT. CDR3 residues: CASSESGGWETQYF. CDR3 nucleotides: TGTGCCAGCAGTGAATCGGGCGGGTGGGAGACCCAGTACTTC.

This clonotype turned up a few times. The CDR3 region has the DNA TGTGCCAGCAGCCCACGCGGGACAGTTTACAATGAGCAGTTCTTC. Translated: CASSPRGTVYNEQFF. This chain uses TRBV7-9 with TRBJ2-1; a possible D gene is TRBD1 (7 bases). Germline loops: CDR1 SEHNR, CDR2 FQNEAQ (reference sequence). The CDR3 totals 15 residues. V was clipped by 5 bases and J by 4 bases, with 15 bases between them.